Presented here are 13 T cell receptor beta chains from one specimen sequenced in a study of vaccination and CD4 T cells after COVID-19. The Oncomine TCR Beta short-read assay was applied to DNA of cultured CD4+ T cells. TCRdb re-analysed the PCR reads in MiXCR, keeping a single row per CDR3 protein. The sample carries about 11,000 distinct CDR3 sequences, over 60% recorded once. Treatment reported: roughly 11-day PBMC culture with coronavirus spike peptide pools or control peptides (ViraFEST assay). No antigen has been identified for these receptors. The sample comprised CD4+ T cells from blood, cultured in vitro. The receptor source for this set is a human donor who had recovered from COVID-19.

CDR3 sequence: CASSLAVGSPTAQYF. DNA for the CDR3: TGTGCCAGCAGCTTAGCGGTGGGTAGCCCGACGGCCCAGTACTTC. The V gene is TRBV7-6, the J gene TRBJ2-5, with D hard to call. Germline CDR1 SGHVS, CDR2 FNYEAQ. This CDR3 is 15 amino acids long. The V end was cut by 0 bases, the J end by 9 bases, with 17 bases between.

The V and J genes are TRBV20-1 and TRBJ2-7; 12 positions agree with TRBD2. The CDR3 consists of 17 residues. J lost 0 bases, V lost 1 base, and 7 bases had no gene match. In germline, CDR1 is DFQATT, CDR2 SNEGSKA (reference sequence). CDR3 sequence reads: CSARGRLAGALSYEQYF. CDR3 nucleotide sequence: TGCAGTGCTAGAGGACGACTAGCGGGAGCTCTCTCCTACGAGCAGTACTTC.

This chain uses TRBV20-1 with TRBJ2-5; unclear D gene. The V end lost 5 bases, the J end lost 5 bases, and 12 bases lay between the germline ends. CDR1 DFQATT and CDR2 SNEGSKA come from the germline V gene (reference sequence). The CDR3 is 12 residues long. In nucleotides, the CDR3 is TGCAGTGCTGCCCCCCAATGGGAGACCCAGTACTTC. Its translation is CSAAPQWETQYF.

The sample holds one count of this clonotype. The V and J genes are TRBV20-1 and TRBJ1-5, with TRBD1 matching over 8 bases. CDR3 length: 14 residues. Germline trimming cut 4 bases from V and 9 bases from J; bases unmatched to any gene: 11. Germline CDR1 is DFQATT and CDR2 is SNEGSKA (reference sequence). CDR3 sequence: CSATPRTGHRPQHF. The CDR3 DNA sequence: TGCAGTGCTACCCCCCGGACAGGGCATCGGCCCCAGCATTTT.

This chain uses TRBV20-1 with TRBJ2-7; D may be TRBD2 (6 bases). This CDR3 is 17 amino acids long. V dropped 1 base and J dropped 6 bases, with 25 bases sitting between them. CDR1 is DFQATT and CDR2 is SNEGSKA in the germline V gene (reference sequence). The DNA for the CDR3 is TGCAGTGCTAGAGGTCCCTCGCTTTTCGGGAGTATCTCCGAGCAGTACTTC. Its translation: CSARGPSLFGSISEQYF.

This chain links TRBV20-1 with TRBJ2-1; D gene unclear. Trimming removed 2 bases at V and 2 bases at J, with 16 bases between. The CDR3 contains 16 residues. Germline-derived CDR1 and CDR2 are DFQATT and SNEGSKA (reference sequence). The CDR3 sequence is CSARQFPHGPYNEQFF. The CDR3 nucleotides read TGCAGTGCTAGACAGTTTCCTCACGGTCCCTACAATGAGCAGTTCTTC.

This clonotype was detected only once. V is TRBV7-9 and J is TRBJ1-1, with 8 bases aligning to TRBD1. Germline trimming cut 4 bases from V and 4 bases from J; bases unmatched to any gene: 11. Germline V CDR1 and CDR2: SEHNR, FQNEAQ (reference sequence). The CDR3 runs 16 residues. CDR3 sequence (DNA): TGTGCCAGCAGCTCGACAGGGGCCCCTGAAGGCACTGAAGCTTTCTTT. Its translation: CASSSTGAPEGTEAFF.

V usage is TRBV20-1 and J usage is TRBJ2-3; D not certain. V lost 2 bases to trimming and J lost 2 bases, with 5 bases between them. The CDR3 spans 12 residues. Germline CDR1 and CDR2: DFQATT and SNEGSKA (reference sequence). This CDR3 is CSARTTTDTQYF. In DNA, the CDR3 is TGCAGTGCTAGAACGACCACAGATACGCAGTATTTT.

This chain links TRBV20-1 with TRBJ2-5; no clear D gene. Germline lookup yields CDR1 DFQATT and CDR2 SNEGSKA (reference sequence). This CDR3 has 13 residues. The germline V and J ends were trimmed by 4 bases and 0 bases, with 9 bases remaining between them. This CDR3 reads CSAIVVNQETQYF. The CDR3 coding sequence is TGCAGTGCTATCGTGGTTAACCAAGAGACCCAGTACTTC.

This clonotype was seen a single time. CDR3 sequence: CATSRDKHQPQHF. As DNA, the CDR3 is TGTGCCACCAGCAGAGATAAGCATCAGCCCCAGCATTTT. This sequence joins TRBV15 and TRBJ1-5; D uncertain. Germline V gene data show CDR1 as LNHNV and CDR2 as YYDKDF (reference sequence). This CDR3 has 13 residues. The V and J ends lost 0 bases and 5 bases respectively, with 5 bases between them.

The chain combines TRBV11-2 with TRBJ1-2, with 10 positions matching TRBD1. The CDR3 sequence is 13 residues long. The V gene end was trimmed by 4 bases and the J gene end by 8 bases; junction bases not matched to a gene: 4. In germline, CDR1 is SGHAT, CDR2 FQNNGV. CDR3 sequence (DNA): TGTGCCAGCAGCTCCGACAGGGGGCTAGGCTACACCTTC. This sequence encodes CASSSDRGLGYTF.

V is TRBV7-9 and J is TRBJ2-7, with D hard to call. Trimming cost V 1 base and J 3 bases, with 7 bases left between them. The CDR3 sequence is 13 residues long. Germline V lookup: CDR1 SEHNR, CDR2 FQNEAQ (reference sequence). Written as DNA, the CDR3 is TGTGCCAGCAGCTTAGATTTCCGCTACGAGCAGTACTTC. Translation gives CASSLDFRYEQYF.

V and J are TRBV7-2 and TRBJ1-6, with a tentative D call TRBD1 (5 bases). The CDR3 has 16 amino acids. Deletions cut 5 bases from V and 3 bases from J, with 14 bases between. The germline CDR1 and CDR2 sequences are SGHTA and FQGNSA. DNA for the CDR3: TGTGCCAGCAGCCGTGACGGCAGGGTCTATAATTCACCCCTCCACTTT. Translated, it gives CASSRDGRVYNSPLHF.